This T cell receptor beta chain stems from a study of control samples from healthy donors and cancer patients (dated by TCRdb to 2020 to 2022). The library relied on the immunoSEQ multiplex PCR assay. Held by TCRdb, this immuneACCESS table contains in-frame sequences only and omits some clones. Under half of the omission traces to an unresolved V gene where checked; the cause of the rest is unknown. For this sample the table gives 200,000 or so clones, of which 85% to 95% were detected only once. The ten largest make up approximately 1.4% of the sample. Between the V and J ends, shortened by 3 bases and 0 bases respectively, the junction contains 8 bases. The CDR3 has 13 amino acids, counting the end cysteine and phenylalanine. Only CDR3 DNA remains: 39 bases, in frame from the first base. From a lookup of the germline V gene (reference sequence), CDR1 and CDR2 are GTSNPN and SVGIG. A note on this clone: What this receptor recognizes is not known. It has no much larger one-base neighbor in the sample; base qualities were not kept.

This TCR was recovered from a man over 45 in good health. This chain joins TRBV30 to TRBJ1-1, with the identity of the D gene unclear. Source material: blood. The CDR3 protein sequence reads: CAWSGSLNTEAFF. The DNA is TGTGCCTGGAGCGGCAGCTTGAACACTGAAGCTTTCTTT. Reference TRBV30 and TRBJ1-1 genes cover what lies past the CDR3, so the full variable domain is SQTIHQWPATLVQPVGSPLSLECTVEGTSNPNLYWYRQAAGRGLQLLFYSVGIGQISSEVPQNLSASRPQDRQFILSSKKLLLSDSGFYLCAWSGSLNTEAFFGQGTRLTVV.